Presented here are 9 T cell receptor beta chains from one specimen sequenced in a study of identical twins. TCRdb processed the 5' RACE reads anew with MiXCR; each CDR3 protein has one entry. The sample shows some 730,000 distinct CDR3 sequences, 15% to 20% of them seen only once. These sequences were also reported in another study, on T cells expressing NK-cell markers.

The sequenced sample was PBMCs. The receptors stem from a woman between 18 and 29 years old in good health.

The chain links TRBV5-4 to TRBJ2-6; TRBD1 matches at 12 bases. The J segment lost 2 bases and the V segment lost 2 bases, leaving 11 bases of the junction unmatched. Germline CDR1 reads SGHNT; CDR2 reads YYREEE (reference sequence). CDR3 size: 20 residues. CDR3 protein: CASSFASGTGGFPGANVLTF. The CDR3, as DNA: TGTGCCAGCAGCTTTGCATCCGGGACAGGGGGCTTTCCTGGGGCCAACGTCCTGACTTTC.

The V gene is TRBV20-1, the J gene TRBJ1-6; 11 bases are a match to TRBD1. V shed 6 bases and J 7 bases; nucleotides not matched to a gene: 2. Per the germline V gene, CDR1 is DFQATT and CDR2 is SNEGSKA (reference sequence). This CDR3 has 13 amino acids. CDR3 coding DNA: TGCAGTGCCCGGGACAGGGGGAATTCACCCCTCCACTTT. This codes for CSARDRGNSPLHF.

J is TRBJ2-1 and V is TRBV12-3 or TRBV12-4; D ambiguous. V was cut by 6 bases and J by 0 bases, with 6 bases left in between. The length of the CDR3 is 13 residues. CDR3 in DNA: TGTGCCAGCAGAGGGCCCTCCTACAATGAGCAGTTCTTC. Its translation is CASRGPSYNEQFF.

This chain joins TRBV12-5 and TRBJ2-4; tentatively, D is TRBD1 or TRBD2 (6 bases each). Trimming removed 6 bases from V and 0 bases from J, with 18 bases in between. CDR1 and CDR2 (germline): LGHNT, FRNRAP. The length of the CDR3 is 17 residues. The CDR3 nucleotides are TGTGCTAGTGGCCATGAACAGGGAGGACTAGCCAAAAACATTCAGTACTTC. It translates to CASGHEQGGLAKNIQYF.

This clonotype came up a few times. V is TRBV20-1 and J is TRBJ1-1; 8 positions match TRBD1. With V trimmed by 1 base and J by 5 bases, 12 bases remained unmatched. This CDR3 comprises 16 residues. Germline assignment: CDR1 DFQATT and CDR2 SNEGSKA (reference sequence). CDR3 amino acids: CSARGSRGRRETEAFF. CDR3 bases: TGCAGTGCTAGAGGGTCCAGGGGGCGGCGGGAGACTGAAGCTTTCTTT.

In its sample, this clonotype was seen a few times. This chain uses TRBV13 with TRBJ1-4; 7 nucleotides align to TRBD1. This CDR3 comprises 17 residues. CDR1 PRHDT and CDR2 FYEKMQ come from the germline V gene (reference sequence). Trimming took 2 bases from V and 5 from J; bases not matched to a gene: 11. In nucleotides, the CDR3 is TGTGCCAGCAGCTTATACCCCCCAGGGGGGGGGAATGAAAAACTGTTTTTT. It translates to CASSLYPPGGGNEKLFF.

V gene TRBV5-1 combines with J gene TRBJ2-2; no definite D call. The germline V gene has CDR1 SGHRS and CDR2 YFSETQ. V gave up 2 bases and J gave up 4 bases, with 15 bases separating them. This CDR3 has 16 residues. CDR3 in amino acids: CASSFRFVQSTGELFF. In DNA form, the CDR3 reads TGCGCCAGCAGCTTTCGATTCGTCCAGAGCACCGGGGAGCTGTTTTTT.

Only a few counts were recorded for this clonotype. The chain employs TRBV20-1 and TRBJ2-7; 7 bases are shared with TRBD2. Germline V gene sequence: CDR1 DFQATT, CDR2 SNEGSKA (reference sequence). The CDR3 totals 13 residues. After removal of 7 bases from V and 4 bases from J, the junction contained 10 bases not matched to a gene. The CDR3 loop reads CSVPTGTNYEQYF. Written as DNA, the CDR3 is TGCAGTGTCCCAACCGGGACTAATTACGAGCAGTACTTC.

V usage is TRBV6-1 and J usage is TRBJ2-7; 8 bases are a match to TRBD1. After removal of 7 bases from V and 0 bases from J, the junction contained 8 bases not matched to a gene. The CDR3 length is 15 residues. CDR1 and CDR2 from the germline V gene are MNHNS and SASEGT. CDR3 DNA sequence: TGTGCCAGCAACCACCGGGACAGGAACTCCTACGAGCAGTACTTC. It specifies CASNHRDRNSYEQYF.